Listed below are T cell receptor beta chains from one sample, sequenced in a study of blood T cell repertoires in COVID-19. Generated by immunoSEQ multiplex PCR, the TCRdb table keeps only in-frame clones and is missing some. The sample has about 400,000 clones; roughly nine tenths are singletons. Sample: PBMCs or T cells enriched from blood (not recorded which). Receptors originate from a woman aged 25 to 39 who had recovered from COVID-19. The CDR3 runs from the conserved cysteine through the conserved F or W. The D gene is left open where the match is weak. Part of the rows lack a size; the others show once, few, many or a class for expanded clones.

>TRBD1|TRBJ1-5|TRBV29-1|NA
CSVRTGESQPQHF
TGCAGCGTTCGCACAGGGGAAAGTCAGCCCCAGCATTTT
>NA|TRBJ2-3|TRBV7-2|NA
CASSYRTGLQLSTDTQYF
TGTGCCAGCAGCTATCGAACAGGGCTCCAACTAAGCACAGATACGCAGTATTTT
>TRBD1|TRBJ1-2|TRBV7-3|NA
CASSLGTGESGYTF
TGTGCCAGCAGCTTAGGGACAGGGGAATCCGGCTACACCTTC
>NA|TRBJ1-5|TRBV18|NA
CASSPFVRKGGQPQHF
TGTGCCAGCTCACCATTCGTCAGGAAAGGAGGACAGCCCCAGCATTTT
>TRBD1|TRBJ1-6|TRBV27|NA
CASSLGQGNSPLHF
TGTGCCAGCAGTTTGGGACAGGGTAATTCACCCCTCCACTTT
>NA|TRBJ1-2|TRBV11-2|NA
CASSTQGFHYGYTF
TGTGCCAGCAGCACTCAGGGGTTCCATTATGGCTACACCTTC
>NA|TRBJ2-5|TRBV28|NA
CASSLTPNGGGRETQYF
TGTGCCAGCAGTTTAACCCCTAACGGAGGAGGGAGGGAGACCCAGTACTTC
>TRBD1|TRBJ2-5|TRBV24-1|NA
CATSEDRGFVETQYF
TGTGCCACCAGTGAGGACAGGGGGTTTGTAGAGACCCAGTACTTC
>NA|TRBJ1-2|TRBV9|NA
CASSVGTAYGYTF
TGTGCCAGCAGCGTAGGGACAGCCTATGGCTACACCTTC
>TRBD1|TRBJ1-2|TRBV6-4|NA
CASSDGQGVSYTF
TGTGCCAGCAGTGATGGACAGGGGGTATCCTACACCTTC
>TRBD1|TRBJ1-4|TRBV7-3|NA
CASSLGLGTGAEKLFF
TGTGCCAGCAGCTTAGGGCTCGGGACAGGGGCTGAAAAACTGTTTTTT
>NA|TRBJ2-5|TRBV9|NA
CASSVAAYQETQYF
TGTGCCAGCAGCGTGGCGGCCTACCAAGAGACCCAGTACTTC
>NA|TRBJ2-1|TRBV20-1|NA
CSASFSLLTYNEQFF
TGCAGTGCTAGTTTTTCCCTTCTAACCTACAATGAGCAGTTCTTC
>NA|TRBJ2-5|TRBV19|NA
CASKVRGQETQYF
TGTGCCAGTAAAGTCAGGGGCCAAGAGACCCAGTACTTC
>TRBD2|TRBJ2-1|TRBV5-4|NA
CASREAGRDYNEQFF
TGTGCCAGCAGAGAAGCGGGAAGGGACTACAATGAGCAGTTCTTC
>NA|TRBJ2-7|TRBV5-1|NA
CASSLNSDEQYF
TGCGCCAGCAGCTTGAATAGCGATGAGCAGTACTTC
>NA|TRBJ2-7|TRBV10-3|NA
CAISESKLSEQYF
TGTGCCATCAGTGAGTCGAAGCTAAGCGAGCAGTACTTC
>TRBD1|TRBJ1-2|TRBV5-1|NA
CASTVEVTGTYGYTF
TGCGCCAGCACCGTTGAGGTGACAGGGACCTATGGCTACACCTTC
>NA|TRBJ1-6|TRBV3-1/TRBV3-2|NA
CASSQAGTRDNSPLHF
TGTGCCAGCAGCCAGGCCGGGACAAGGGATAATTCACCCCTCCACTTT
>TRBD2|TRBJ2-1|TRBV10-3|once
CAISTHGGDGDNEQFF
TGTGCCATCAGCACTCACGGGGGGGACGGTGACAATGAGCAGTTCTTC
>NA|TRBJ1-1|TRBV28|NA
CASSPSRRRNTEAFF
TGTGCCAGCAGCCCCTCCCGGAGGAGGAACACTGAAGCTTTCTTT
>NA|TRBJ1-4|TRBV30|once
CAWSGRLNEKLFF
TGTGCCTGGAGCGGCAGACTTAATGAAAAACTGTTTTTT
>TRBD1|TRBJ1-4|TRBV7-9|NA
CASSPDRVEKLFF
TGTGCCAGCAGCCCCGACAGGGTTGAAAAACTGTTTTTT
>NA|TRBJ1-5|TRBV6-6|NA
CASSPSLGNQPQHF
TGTGCCAGCAGCCCATCATTAGGCAATCAGCCCCAGCATTTT
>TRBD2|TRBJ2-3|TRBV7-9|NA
CASNSGSWDTQYF
TGTGCCAGCAATAGCGGGAGCTGGGATACGCAGTATTTT
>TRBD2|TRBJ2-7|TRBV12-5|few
CASGPTGLAGGKYEQYF
TGTGCTAGTGGTCCTACCGGACTAGCGGGAGGTAAATACGAGCAGTACTTC
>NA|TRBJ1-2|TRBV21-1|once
CASSKPRQGLSGGYTF
TGTGCCAGCAGCAAACCCCGACAGGGTTTAAGTGGTGGCTACACCTTC
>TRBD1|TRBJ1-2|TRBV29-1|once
CSVQALDRSQSYYGYTF
TGCAGCGTTCAAGCCTTGGACAGGAGCCAGTCCTATTATGGCTACACCTTC
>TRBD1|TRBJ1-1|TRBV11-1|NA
CASSPPQGAHTEAFF
TGTGCCAGCAGCCCACCTCAGGGGGCCCACACTGAAGCTTTCTTT
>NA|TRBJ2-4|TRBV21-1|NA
CASSKGGIAKNIQYF
TGTGCCAGCAGCAAAGGAGGTATAGCCAAAAACATTCAGTACTTC
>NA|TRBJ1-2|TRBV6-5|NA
CASSPASAINYGYTF
TGTGCCAGCAGCCCCGCCAGCGCTATTAACTATGGCTACACCTTC
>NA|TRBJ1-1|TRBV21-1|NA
CANRADRGAFF
TGTGCCAACAGGGCAGACAGGGGTGCTTTCTTT
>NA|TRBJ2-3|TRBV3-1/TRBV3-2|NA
CASSQRKGLADTQYF
TGTGCCAGCAGCCAAAGGAAGGGACTCGCAGATACGCAGTATTTT
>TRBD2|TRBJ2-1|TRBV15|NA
CATSRELAGGYNEQFF
TGTGCCACCAGCAGAGAGCTAGCGGGGGGCTACAATGAGCAGTTCTTC
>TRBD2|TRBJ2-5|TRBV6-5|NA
CASRRLAEVGTQYF
TGTGCCAGCCGGCGCCTAGCGGAAGTGGGGACCCAGTACTTC
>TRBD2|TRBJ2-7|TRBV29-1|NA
CSVEDLAGVQYEQYF
TGCAGCGTTGAAGACCTAGCGGGGGTGCAATACGAGCAGTACTTC
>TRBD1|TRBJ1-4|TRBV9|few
CASSPRGGQINEKLFF
TGTGCCAGCAGCCCCCGTGGGGGACAGATTAATGAAAAACTGTTTTTT
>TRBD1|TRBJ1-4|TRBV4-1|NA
CASSNQGARGELFF
TGCGCCAGCAGCAACCAGGGGGCGAGGGGAGAACTGTTTTTT
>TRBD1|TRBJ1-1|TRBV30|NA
CAWSPKTGGNTEAFF
TGTGCCTGGAGTCCTAAGACAGGGGGGAACACTGAAGCTTTCTTT
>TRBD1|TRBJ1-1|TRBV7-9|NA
CASSPSGQGVATEAFF
TGTGCCAGCAGCCCCTCGGGGCAGGGGGTTGCCACTGAAGCTTTCTTT
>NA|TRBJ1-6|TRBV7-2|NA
CASSPRIGLNSPLHF
TGTGCCAGCAGCCCCCGGATCGGACTCAATTCACCCCTCCACTTT
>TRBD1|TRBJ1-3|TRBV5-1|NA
CASSPGQGWDSGNTIYF
TGCGCCAGCAGCCCCGGACAGGGGTGGGATTCGGGAAACACCATATATTTT
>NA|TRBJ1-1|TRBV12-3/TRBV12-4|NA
CASSRGGEAFF
TGTGCCAGCAGCCGAGGTGGTGAAGCTTTCTTT
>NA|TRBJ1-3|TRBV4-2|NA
CASSQVRDPGNTIYF
TGTGCCAGCAGCCAAGTGAGGGATCCGGGAAACACCATATATTTT
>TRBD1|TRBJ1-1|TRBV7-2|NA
CASSLRQGNTEAFF
TGTGCCAGCAGCCTCAGACAGGGGAACACTGAAGCTTTCTTT
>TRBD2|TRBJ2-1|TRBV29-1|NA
CSVPPGLAGNNEQFF
TGCAGCGTCCCCCCGGGACTAGCGGGGAACAATGAGCAGTTCTTC
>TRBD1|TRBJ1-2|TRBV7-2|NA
CASSLGDRLDGGYTF
TGTGCCAGCAGCTTAGGGGACAGGCTCGATGGGGGCTACACCTTC
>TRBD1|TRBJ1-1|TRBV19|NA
CASSQETGSTEAFF
TGTGCCAGTAGTCAAGAGACAGGGAGTACTGAAGCTTTCTTT
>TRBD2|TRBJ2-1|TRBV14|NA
CASSQGLLYNEQFF
TGTGCCAGCAGCCAGGGACTACTCTACAATGAGCAGTTCTTC